This T cell receptor beta chain was found in a study of Ad26.COV2.S vaccination and SARS-CoV-2 variants. Regarding this clone: Its specificity is unknown.

This table comes from immunoSEQ multiplex PCR, and its TCRdb copy is limited to in-frame clones, with some not included. Here the sample spans roughly 100,000 clones, roughly 80% being singletons. The V end lost 2 bases, the J end lost 4 bases, and 12 bases lay between the germline ends. The V gene's germline CDR1 is SEHNR and CDR2 FQNEAQ (reference sequence). This CDR3 spans 15 amino acids. Findings and caveats of the study: Vaccine recipients showed a spike-specific TCR breadth that was higher than in placebo recipients. The authors reported substantial breadth in spike-specific CD8+ and CD4+ T cell responses after vaccination. Across vaccine and placebo recipients, the breadth of non-spike TCRs was similar.

J is TRBJ1-3 and V is TRBV7-9, with D tentatively TRBD1 (5 bases). The source is a human donor who had recovered from COVID-19. Sample: peripheral blood, taken after recovery from COVID-19. The CDR3 loop is CASSLRAGLGNTIYF. CDR3 nucleotide sequence: TGTGCCAGCAGCTTAAGGGCAGGGCTAGGAAACACCATATATTTT.